The 23 T cell receptor beta chains presented below share a single source sample, sequenced in a study of blood T cell repertoires in COVID-19. TCRdb's table, derived via immunoSEQ multiplex PCR, lists solely in-frame clones and lacks some. The sample shows about 73,000 clones, 65% to 85% of them seen only once. The sequenced material came from peripheral blood. The receptors shown here come from a woman between 55 and 75 years old with acute or convalescent COVID-19.

The rearrangement uses TRBV13 and TRBJ2-7, with a weak D call TRBD2 (7 bases). V was cut by 5 bases and J by 6 bases, with 20 bases left in between. Germline V gene lookup returns CDR1 PRHDT and CDR2 FYEKMQ (reference sequence). The CDR3 is 15 residues long. CDR3 in amino acids: CASSRSGGGGGEQYF. DNA for the CDR3: TGTGCCAGCAGCCGTAGTGGCGGGGGAGGGGGCGAGCAGTACTTC.

V and J are TRBV3-1 (or the pseudogene TRBV3-2) and TRBJ2-5, with 13 nucleotides matching TRBD2. V gave up 4 bases and J gave up 5 bases; unmatched junction bases: 10. The germline gives CDR1 LGHDT, CDR2 YNNKEL (reference sequence). This CDR3 is 17 amino acids long. The DNA of the CDR3 is TGTGCCAGCAGCCGCACTAGCGGGGGGGCCGGTTCGGAGACCCAGTACTTC. This encodes CASSRTSGGAGSETQYF.

This clone has just one count. The chain joins TRBV5-1 to TRBJ1-1, with D possibly being TRBD1 (6 bases). Germline V gives CDR1 SGHRS, CDR2 YFSETQ. This CDR3 comprises 15 residues. V was shortened by 1 base and J by 4 bases, with 14 bases between the two germline ends. The CDR3 spells CASSLRQDRTTEAFF. The CDR3 nucleotides read TGCGCCAGCAGCTTGAGACAGGATCGGACCACTGAAGCTTTCTTT. The full variable domain, completed using reference TRBV5-1 and TRBJ1-1, is KAGVTQTPRYLIKTRGQQVTLSCSPISGHRSVSWYQQTPGQGLQFLFEYFSETQRNKGNFPGRFSGRQFSNSRSEMNVSTLELGDSALYLCASSLRQDRTTEAFFGQGTRLTVV.

The V gene is TRBV6-5, the J gene TRBJ1-1, with 7 bases lining up with TRBD1. The germline V gene has CDR1 MNHEY and CDR2 SVGAGI. J lost 4 bases, V lost 7 bases, and 12 bases had no gene match. The CDR3 loop spans 15 amino acids. DNA of the CDR3: TGTGCCAGCAACAACCGACAGGGCTTTAGCACTGAAGCTTTCTTT. Its translation is CASNNRQGFSTEAFF.

V and J are TRBV7-8 and TRBJ2-3, with 9 bases lining up with TRBD2. This CDR3 spans 18 amino acids. CDR1 and CDR2 from the germline V gene are SGHVS and FQNEAQ. The junction had 10 bases not matched to a gene; V was cut back by 1 base and J by 2 bases. This CDR3 reads CASSLGAVSGGNTDTQYF. Written as DNA, the CDR3 is TGTGCCAGCAGCTTAGGTGCGGTGAGCGGGGGGAACACAGATACGCAGTATTTT.

The genes are TRBV5-1 and TRBJ2-5; 9 bases line up with TRBD1. V lost 0 bases and J lost 5; bases outside the gene matches: 5. Germline-derived CDR1 and CDR2 are SGHRS and YFSETQ. This CDR3 comprises 15 residues. The CDR3 nucleotides are TGCGCCAGCAGCTTGGCTTTGGACAGGGGTGAGACCCAGTACTTC. Its protein is CASSLALDRGETQYF.

The rearrangement joins TRBV2 to TRBJ1-5, with D possibly matching TRBD1 (6 bases). The CDR3 has 14 residues. Germline CDR1 and CDR2: SNHLY and FYNNEI. V shed 2 bases and J shed 6 bases, with 11 bases lying between them. DNA for the CDR3: TGTGCCAGCAGTGAATACAGGGAGGGTCAGCCCCAGCATTTT. It yields the protein CASSEYREGQPQHF. The full variable domain, completed using reference TRBV2 and TRBJ1-5, is EPEVTQTPSHQVTQMGQEVILRCVPISNHLYFYWYRQILGQKVEFLVSFYNNEISEKSEIFDDQFSVERPDGSNFTLKIRSTKLEDSAMYFCASSEYREGQPQHFGDGTRLSIL.

The chain recombines TRBV6-2 or TRBV6-3 with TRBJ2-3; TRBD2 might be the D (5 bases). The CDR3 is made up of 15 amino acids. From germline, CDR1 is MNHEY and CDR2 SVGEGT. V was clipped by 4 bases and J by 4 bases, with 15 bases between them. In DNA form, the CDR3 reads TGTGCCAGCAGTTCTGCGTGGGAGAAGGCAGATACGCAGTATTTT. Translated, it gives CASSSAWEKADTQYF.

This chain links TRBV19 with TRBJ2-7; a possible D gene is TRBD2 (5 bases). CDR1 LNHDA and CDR2 SQIVND come from the germline V gene (reference sequence). This CDR3 comprises 13 residues. Trimming pared 9 bases from V and 3 bases from J, leaving 15 bases between. For the CDR3, the DNA is TGTGCCAGCTCTATCGGGGTCGACTACGAGCAGTACTTC. It translates to CASSIGVDYEQYF.

The rearrangement joins TRBV7-2 to TRBJ2-5, with a tentative D call TRBD2 (5 bases). Per germline, CDR1 SGHTA and CDR2 FQGNSA. V shed 2 bases and J shed 1 base, with 11 bases lying between them. CDR3 size: 15 residues. CDR3 DNA: TGTGCCAGCAGCTTACGGGGATTGGGCCAAGAGACCCAGTACTTC. This translates into CASSLRGLGQETQYF.

The chain carries TRBV9 and TRBJ2-2; the D gene is possibly TRBD2 (6 bases). Between the trimmed V and J ends, which lost 1 base and 2 bases, there was a span of 12 bases. There are 16 residues in the CDR3. Germline V gives CDR1 SGDLS, CDR2 YYNGEE. The DNA of the CDR3 is TGTGCCAGCAGCGTAATGGGACTCTCTAACACCGGGGAGCTGTTTTTT. Protein: CASSVMGLSNTGELFF.

The genes are TRBV28 and TRBJ1-5, with a tentative D call TRBD1 (5 bases). This CDR3 is 14 amino acids long. Germline-derived CDR1 and CDR2 are MDHEN and SYDVKM. V shed 2 bases and J shed 4 bases, with 9 bases lying between them. The CDR3 loop reads CASSLPQVNQPQHF. The CDR3 DNA follows: TGTGCCAGCAGTTTACCACAGGTTAATCAGCCCCAGCATTTT.

The chain employs TRBV6-6 and TRBJ1-1, with TRBD1 matching 9 bases. Trimming removed 5 bases from V and 3 bases from J; junction bases left unmatched: 4. The CDR3 contains 14 residues. Germline loops: CDR1 MNHNY, CDR2 SVGAGI (reference sequence). This CDR3 is CASSDRGGYTEAFF. The CDR3 DNA follows: TGTGCCAGCAGTGACAGGGGGGGGTACACTGAAGCTTTCTTT.

This clone appeared once. The chain joins TRBV6-1 to TRBJ2-7; 9 nucleotides agree with TRBD1. V was pared by 2 bases and J by 4 bases, with 12 bases of the junction left unmatched. This CDR3 comprises 17 residues. Germline V gene data show CDR1 as MNHNS and CDR2 as SASEGT. For the CDR3, the DNA is TGTGCCAGCAGTGAACGGGACAGGGAAACCTACCGTTACGAGCAGTACTTC. Translated, it gives CASSERDRETYRYEQYF.

V gene TRBV4-1 combines with J gene TRBJ2-7; 7 nucleotides agree with TRBD2. After removal of 2 bases from V and 7 bases from J, the junction contained 8 bases not matched to a gene. The germline V gene encodes CDR1 MGHRA and CDR2 YSYEKL. The CDR3 length is 14 residues. CDR3 coding DNA: TGCGCCAGCAGCCAAATGCTAGCGGTCGGGGAGCAGTACTTC. The encoded protein is CASSQMLAVGEQYF.

CDR3 sequence: CASSGGQRALNYGYTF. The CDR3 DNA follows: TGTGCCAGTAGTGGGGGACAGAGAGCGCTCAACTATGGCTACACCTTC. The chain recombines TRBV19 with TRBJ1-2; 7 bases align to TRBD1. V was clipped by 5 bases and J by 2 bases; unmatched bases: 11. The CDR3 covers 16 residues. Per the germline V gene, CDR1 is LNHDA and CDR2 is SQIVND (reference sequence).

This rearrangement joins TRBV14 to TRBJ1-2, with D possibly TRBD1 on 6 matching bases. Trimming cost V 1 base and J 8 bases, with 14 bases left between them. The CDR3 contains 14 residues. Per the germline V gene, CDR1 is SGHDN and CDR2 is FVKESK. CDR3 DNA sequence: TGTGCCAGCAGCCAAGGCACAGGGACGTGGGGCTACACCTTC. Its translation: CASSQGTGTWGYTF.

V is TRBV5-1 and J is TRBJ2-5, with 11 bases fitting TRBD2. CDR3 length: 16 residues. J gave up 5 bases and V 0 bases, and 6 bases lay outside the gene matches. Germline CDR1 reads SGHRS; CDR2 reads YFSETQ. DNA of the CDR3: TGCGCCAGCAGCTTGGCAGGGACTAGCGGAGGGGAGACCCAGTACTTC. Its protein product is CASSLAGTSGGETQYF.

The chain carries TRBV28 and TRBJ2-7, with 9 bases lining up with TRBD1. Germline loops: CDR1 MDHEN, CDR2 SYDVKM. The CDR3 length is 15 residues. The V and J ends lost 5 bases and 3 bases, in that order; junction bases with no gene match: 8. The CDR3 nucleotides read TGTGCCAGCAGTCCCGTAGGACAGGGGAACTACGAGCAGTACTTC. Protein sequence: CASSPVGQGNYEQYF.

The chain recombines TRBV10-2 with TRBJ2-7, with 12 bases fitting TRBD2. The CDR3 has 18 amino acids. Germline V gene sequence: CDR1 WSHSY, CDR2 SAAADI. V lost 3 bases, J lost 1 base, and 10 bases stayed unmatched. The CDR3 is CASSEPLAGGPGSYEQYF. CDR3 nucleotide sequence: TGCGCCAGCAGTGAACCGCTAGCGGGAGGGCCGGGATCCTACGAGCAGTACTTC.

V is TRBV5-4 and J is TRBJ2-7; 8 bases are shared with TRBD2. Germline trimming cut 4 bases from V and 1 base from J; bases unmatched to any gene: 4. Germline CDR1 SGHNT, CDR2 YYREEE (reference sequence). This CDR3 contains 14 residues. CDR3 nucleotide sequence: TGTGCCAGCAGCACCGTAGCGGGATCCTACGAGCAGTACTTC. Translating gives CASSTVAGSYEQYF.

This clone came up a few times. This chain uses TRBV30 with TRBJ1-6; D gene unclear. V lost 0 bases, J lost 7 bases, and 7 bases lay in between. The germline gives CDR1 GTSNPN, CDR2 SVGIG (reference sequence). The CDR3 is 13 residues long. CDR3 residues: CAWSVRVNSPLHF. CDR3 DNA: TGTGCCTGGAGTGTACGAGTAAATTCACCCCTCCACTTT.

The chain has TRBV4-1 and TRBJ2-7, with TRBD2 identical over 7 bases. The CDR3 runs 15 residues. The ends lost 9 bases at V and 1 base at J; junction bases unmatched: 12. Germline V gene sequence: CDR1 MGHRA, CDR2 YSYEKL. The CDR3 coding sequence is TGCGCCAGTACCGCGCGGCTAGCGGATTCCTACGAGCAGTACTTC. Protein product: CASTARLADSYEQYF.